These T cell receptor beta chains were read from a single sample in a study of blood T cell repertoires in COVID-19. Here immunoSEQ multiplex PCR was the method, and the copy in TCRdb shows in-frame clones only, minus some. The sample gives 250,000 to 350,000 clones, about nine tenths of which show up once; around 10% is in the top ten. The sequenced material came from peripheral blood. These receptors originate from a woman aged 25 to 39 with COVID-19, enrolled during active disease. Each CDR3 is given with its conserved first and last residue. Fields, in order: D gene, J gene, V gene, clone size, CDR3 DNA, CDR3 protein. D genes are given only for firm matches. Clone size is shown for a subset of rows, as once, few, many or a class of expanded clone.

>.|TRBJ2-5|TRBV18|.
TGTGCCAGCTCACTTCCCAGCGCAAAAGAGACCCAGTACTTC
CASSLPSAKETQYF
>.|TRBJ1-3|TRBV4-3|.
TGCGCCAGCAGCCAAGATAGTCCGGGCTCTGGAAACACCATATATTTT
CASSQDSPGSGNTIYF
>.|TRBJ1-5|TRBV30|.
TGTGCCTGGAGTGCGGGGACTGCCAATCAGCCCCAGCATTTT
CAWSAGTANQPQHF
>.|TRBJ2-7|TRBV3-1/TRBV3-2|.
TGTGCCAGCAGCCAGGCCGGGACCTACGAGCAGTACTTC
CASSQAGTYEQYF
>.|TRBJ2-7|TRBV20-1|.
TGCAGTGCTAGAGCAGGGCCCGAGCAGTACTTC
CSARAGPEQYF
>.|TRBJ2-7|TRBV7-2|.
TGTGCCAGCAGCTTACAACCGAGCTCCTACGAGCAGTACTTC
CASSLQPSSYEQYF
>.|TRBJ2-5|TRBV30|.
TGTGCCTGGAGTTTACTGGTACAAGAGACCCAGTACTTC
CAWSLLVQETQYF
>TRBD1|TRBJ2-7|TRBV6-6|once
TGTGCCAGCACCGGACAGGGTTGGTACTTC
CASTGQGWYF
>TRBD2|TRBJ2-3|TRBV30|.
TGTGCCTGGAGACTAGCGGGGAACACAGATACGCAGTATTTT
CAWRLAGNTDTQYF
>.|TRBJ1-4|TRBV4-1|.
TGCGCCAGCAGCCTCGTAAATAATGAAAAACTGTTTTTT
CASSLVNNEKLFF
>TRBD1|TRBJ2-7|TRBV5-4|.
TGTGCCAGCAGCCAGAGAGGGGGCTGGGACGAGCAGTACTTC
CASSQRGGWDEQYF
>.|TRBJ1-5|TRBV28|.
TGTGCCACAGAACAGGGACGCAATCAGCCCCAGCATTTT
CATEQGRNQPQHF
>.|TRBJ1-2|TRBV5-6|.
TGTGCCAGCAGCTTCCAGGCGATTAACTATGGCTACACCTTC
CASSFQAINYGYTF
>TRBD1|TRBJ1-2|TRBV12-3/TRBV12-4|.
TGTGCCAGCAGAGTAGGACAGGGCTATGGCTACACCTTC
CASRVGQGYGYTF
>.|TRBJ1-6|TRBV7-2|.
TGTGCCAGCAGCTTAAGGCAGGGCTCTAATTCACCCCTCCACTTT
CASSLRQGSNSPLHF
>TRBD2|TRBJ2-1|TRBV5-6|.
TGTGCCAGCAGCCTTGGGCTAGCGGGGCGTAATGAGCAGTTCTTC
CASSLGLAGRNEQFF
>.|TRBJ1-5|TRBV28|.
TGTGCCAGCAGTACCCAGGTCTATAGCAATCAGCCCCAGCATTTT
CASSTQVYSNQPQHF
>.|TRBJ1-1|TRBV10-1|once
TGCGCCAGCCGTGCCGGGGGGGACACTGAAGCTTTCTTT
CASRAGGDTEAFF
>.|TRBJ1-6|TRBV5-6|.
TGTGCCAGCAGCACGCCGGGACACTATAATTCACCCCTCCACTTT
CASSTPGHYNSPLHF
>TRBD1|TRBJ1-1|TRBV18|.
TGTGCCAGCACACAAGCCCTAGACAGGGTTGAAGCTTTCTTT
CASTQALDRVEAFF
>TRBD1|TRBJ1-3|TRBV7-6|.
TGTGCCAGCAGCGTAGGACAGGGCTCTGGAAACACCATATATTTT
CASSVGQGSGNTIYF
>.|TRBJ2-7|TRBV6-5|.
TGTGCCACAGGCGGGTTCAGTCTGTACGAGCAGTACTTC
CATGGFSLYEQYF
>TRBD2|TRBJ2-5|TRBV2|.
TGTGCCAGCCGCCGACTAGCGGGAGCTGAGACCCAGTACTTC
CASRRLAGAETQYF
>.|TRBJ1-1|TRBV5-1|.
TGCGCCAGCAGCGACGGCCCGGACAGTAACACTGAAGCTTTCTTT
CASSDGPDSNTEAFF
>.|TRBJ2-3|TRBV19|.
TGTGCCATCAACGACGGGAGCGGCACAGATACGCAGTATTTT
CAINDGSGTDTQYF
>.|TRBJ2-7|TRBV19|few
TGTGCCAGTAGTCGGGGGTCCTACGAGCAGTACTTC
CASSRGSYEQYF
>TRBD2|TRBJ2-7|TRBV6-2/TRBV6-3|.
TGTGCCAGCAGTCGGGTAGCGGGAGTTGGCGACGAGCAGTACTTC
CASSRVAGVGDEQYF
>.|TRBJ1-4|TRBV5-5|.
TGTGCCAGCAGCCCAGGGACGGCGGCGGGGGTATTGGAAAAACTGTTTTTT
CASSPGTAAGVLEKLFF